This is a list of T cell receptor beta chains from one sample in a study of blood T cells in healthy people across ages. TCRdb analysed the 5' RACE reads with MiXCR anew, one entry per CDR3 protein. The sample yields 1.5 million to 2 million distinct CDR3 sequences, approximately 40% seen once. The material sequenced was blood. The receptors were sampled from a human donor in good health. Both conserved end residues are part of each CDR3. The D gene is left open where the match is weak. Only part of the rows carry a size: once, few, many, or a class if the clone is expanded.

D	length	J	size	V	DNA	CDR3
-	17	TRBJ2-1	-	TRBV11-3	TGTGCCAGCAGCTTATTTATGAGGGGGGATTCCTACAATGAGCAGTTCTTC	CASSLFMRGDSYNEQFF
-	19	TRBJ2-5	many	TRBV7-9	TGTGCCAGCAGCTTCCCAAGCTTACAACTGGAGGTTGGGAAAGAGACCCAGTACTTC	CASSFPSLQLEVGKETQYF
TRBD2	14	TRBJ2-4	-	TRBV4-1	TGCGCCAGCAGCCAAACGGGACTAGCAAAAGGGCAGTACTTC	CASSQTGLAKGQYF
TRBD1	13	TRBJ1-2	-	TRBV25-1	TGTGCCACCCAGGGGACAGGGGAGATTAGCTACACCTTC	CATQGTGEISYTF
-	15	TRBJ2-1	-	TRBV9	TGTGCCAGCAGCGTAGATCCCCTAGGATTCAATGAGCAGTTCTTC	CASSVDPLGFNEQFF
-	14	TRBJ2-5	-	TRBV10-3	TGTGCCATCAGTGAGTCGACCGAGGGAAATGAGCAGTACTTC	CAISESTEGNEQYF
TRBD2	14	TRBJ2-7	-	TRBV5-1	TGCGCCAGCAGCTCCGGGACTAGCCCCTGGGAGCAGTACTTC	CASSSGTSPWEQYF
-	14	TRBJ1-5	once	TRBV28	TGTGCCAGCAGTTTGGTGGACGGCAATCAGCCCCGGCATTTT	CASSLVDGNQPRHF
-	16	TRBJ2-5	-	TRBV3-1	TGTGCCAGCAGCCCTCCGGGTCAGGCCCTATTTGAGACCCAGTACTTC	CASSPPGQALFETQYF
-	19	TRBJ1-2	few	TRBV12-3/TRBV12-4	TGTGCCAGCAGTTTTTATGTTAAGGTACCAGGTAGGCCCGACTATGGCTACACCTTC	CASSFYVKVPGRPDYGYTF
-	15	TRBJ1-1	-	TRBV25-1	TGTGCCAGCAGTGAACGCGTAATCGGCCACACTGAAGCTTTCTTT	CASSERVIGHTEAFF
-	14	TRBJ2-3	-	TRBV9	TGTGCCAGCAGCCCCCATCTCACCGGAGATACGCAGTATTTT	CASSPHLTGDTQYF
-	14	TRBJ1-4	once	TRBV4-3	TGCGCCAGCAGCCGCACAGCGCGGGTTGAAAAACTGTTTTTT	CASSRTARVEKLFF
-	14	TRBJ2-3	-	TRBV6-6	TGTGCCAGCAGTTACGCGGAGACCACAGATACGCGGTATTTT	CASSYAETTDTRYF
TRBD1	15	TRBJ1-1	-	TRBV20-1	TGCAGTGCTGATAAAACCGGGACAGCGAACACTGAAGCTTTCTTT	CSADKTGTANTEAFF
TRBD1	15	TRBJ1-6	-	TRBV12-3/TRBV12-4	TGTGCCAGCAGTCCCCGACAGGGGTGGAATTCACCCCTCCACTTT	CASSPRQGWNSPLHF
-	14	TRBJ2-1	-	TRBV5-1	TGCGCCAGCAGCCGTGAGCTGGGAAACAATGAGCAGTTCTTC	CASSRELGNNEQFF
-	15	TRBJ1-5	once	TRBV2	TGTGCCAGCAGTGAGGGCAGTCTGATCAATCAGCCCCAGCATTTT	CASSEGSLINQPQHF
-	15	TRBJ2-1	few	TRBV7-9	TGTGCCAGCAGCACCATCCAGGGCTCCTACAATGAGCAGTTCTTC	CASSTIQGSYNEQFF
-	15	TRBJ2-1	-	TRBV4-3	TGCGCCAGCAGCCTGGGCTGGGACTCCTACAATGAGCAGTTCTTC	CASSLGWDSYNEQFF
-	12	TRBJ1-1	many	TRBV7-9	TGCGCCAGCAGCTTTGCTAACACTGAAGCTTTCTTT	CASSFANTEAFF